The rows below give T cell receptor beta chains drawn from one sample of a study of tumor-infiltrating lymphocytes in localized non-small cell lung cancer. Using immunoSEQ multiplex PCR, the repertoire was profiled, and TCRdb retains in-frame clones only, with some absent. Among roughly 9,000 clones listed, around 77% were seen once. The sample was uninvolved lung tissue not adjacent to the tumor. These receptors were collected from a human donor with non-small cell lung cancer. CDR3s include the opening cysteine and the closing phenylalanine or tryptophan.

j_call v_call cdr3_aa
TRBJ2-3 TRBV7-9 CASSLGVADTQYF
TRBJ2-1 TRBV6-1 CATLLAGTYNEQFF
TRBJ1-2 TRBV11-2 CASSLGTHHGGYTF
TRBJ1-1 TRBV2 CASRYRTNTEAFF
TRBJ2-2 TRBV7-2 CASSLAGLAGGPGELFF
TRBJ1-6 TRBV6-1 CASSEYLHSPLHF
TRBJ2-3 TRBV2 CATSSGLAGGTDTQYF
TRBJ1-2 TRBV5-6 CASRLGLGRGYTF
TRBJ1-1 TRBV5-1 CASSSELGMGNTEAFF
TRBJ2-1 TRBV29-1 CSGLGTGETEQFF
TRBJ2-7 TRBV7-8 CASSSRTGDSYEQYF
TRBJ2-3 TRBV28 CASSPHPGRGTDTQYF
TRBJ1-5 TRBV2 CASKSGVSQPQHF
TRBJ1-2 TRBV5-1 CASSFTGKGYTF
TRBJ2-5 TRBV9 CASSVRGGRAGGPLETQYF
TRBJ1-5 TRBV5-8 CASHRDSNQPQHF
TRBJ2-5 TRBV5-1 CASSLASAGGETQYF
TRBJ1-6 TRBV11-3 CASSSTPRDWRYNSPLHF
TRBJ2-2 TRBV2 CASSEWGPRGELFF
TRBJ2-1 TRBV27 CASSLNPGFNEQFF
TRBJ1-1 TRBV7-3 CASSLTRATEAFF
TRBJ1-2 TRBV11-2 CASSLEGGASYGYTF
TRBJ2-5 TRBV28 CASSLYRETQYF
TRBJ2-5 TRBV5-1 CASSPGLAGGETQYF
TRBJ1-5 TRBV7-2 CASSPQGAGNQPQHF
TRBJ1-2 TRBV5-1 CASSLVRTGESNYGYTF
TRBJ2-1 TRBV19 CASSLVAGGLNEQFF
TRBJ1-5 TRBV6-1 CASSHLGNQPQHF
TRBJ1-2 TRBV5-6 CASSPLGNFYYGYTF
TRBJ2-2 TRBV15 CATSRDPPRIRELFF
TRBJ1-6 TRBV19 CASSNQDRGFFSPLHF
TRBJ2-5 TRBV19 CASSGRGETQYF